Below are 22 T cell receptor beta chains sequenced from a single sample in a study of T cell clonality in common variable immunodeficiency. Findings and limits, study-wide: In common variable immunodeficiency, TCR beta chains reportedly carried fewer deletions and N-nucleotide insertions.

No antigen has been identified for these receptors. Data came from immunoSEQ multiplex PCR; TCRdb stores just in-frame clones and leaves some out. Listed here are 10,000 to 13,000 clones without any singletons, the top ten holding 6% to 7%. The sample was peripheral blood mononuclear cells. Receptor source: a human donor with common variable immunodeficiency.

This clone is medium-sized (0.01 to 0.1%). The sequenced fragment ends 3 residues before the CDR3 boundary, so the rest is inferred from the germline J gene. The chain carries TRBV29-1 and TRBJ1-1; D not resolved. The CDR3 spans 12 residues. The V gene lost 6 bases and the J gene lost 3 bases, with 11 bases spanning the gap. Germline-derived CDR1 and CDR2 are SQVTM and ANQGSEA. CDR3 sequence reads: CSVVPGDTEAFF. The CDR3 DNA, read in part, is TGCAGCGTCGTCCCCGGGGACACTGAA.

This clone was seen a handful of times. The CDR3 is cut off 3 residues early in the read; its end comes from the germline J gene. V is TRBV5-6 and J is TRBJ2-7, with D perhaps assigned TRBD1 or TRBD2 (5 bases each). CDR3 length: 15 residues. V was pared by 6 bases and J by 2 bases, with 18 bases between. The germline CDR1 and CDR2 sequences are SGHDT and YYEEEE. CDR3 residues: CASNPGQGVTYEQYF. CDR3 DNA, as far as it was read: TGTGCCAGCAACCCCGGCCAGGGAGTTACCTACGAG. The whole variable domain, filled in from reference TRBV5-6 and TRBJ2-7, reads DAGVTQSPTHLIKTRGQQVTLRCSPKSGHDTVSWYQQALGQGPQFIFQYYEEEERQRGNFPDRFSGHQFPNYSSELNVNALLLGDSALYLCASNPGQGVTYEQYFGPGTRLTVT.

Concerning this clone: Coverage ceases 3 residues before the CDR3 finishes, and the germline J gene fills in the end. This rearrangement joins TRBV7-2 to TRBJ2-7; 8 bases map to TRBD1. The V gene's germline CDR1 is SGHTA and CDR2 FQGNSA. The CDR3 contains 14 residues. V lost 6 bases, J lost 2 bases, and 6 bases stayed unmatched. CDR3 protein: CASRRDRRTYEQYF. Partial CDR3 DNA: TGTGCCAGCAGGCGGGACAGGCGAACCTACGAG.

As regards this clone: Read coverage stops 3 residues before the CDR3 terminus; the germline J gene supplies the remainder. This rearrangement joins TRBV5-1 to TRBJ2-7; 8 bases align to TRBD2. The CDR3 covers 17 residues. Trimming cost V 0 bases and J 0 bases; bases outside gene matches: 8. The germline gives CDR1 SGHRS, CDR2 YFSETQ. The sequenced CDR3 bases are TGCGCCAGCAGCTTGGCCACGACGAGCGGGAGCTCCTACGAG. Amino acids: CASSLATTSGSSYE. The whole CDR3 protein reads CASSLATTSGSSYEQYF.

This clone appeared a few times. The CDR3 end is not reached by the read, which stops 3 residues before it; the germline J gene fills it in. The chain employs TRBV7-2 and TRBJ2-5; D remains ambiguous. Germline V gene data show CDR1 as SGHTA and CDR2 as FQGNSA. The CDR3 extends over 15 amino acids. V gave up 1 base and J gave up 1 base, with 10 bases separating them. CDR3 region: CASSLGFAVQETQYF. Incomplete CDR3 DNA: TGTGCCAGCAGCTTAGGGTTTGCAGTCCAAGAGACC.

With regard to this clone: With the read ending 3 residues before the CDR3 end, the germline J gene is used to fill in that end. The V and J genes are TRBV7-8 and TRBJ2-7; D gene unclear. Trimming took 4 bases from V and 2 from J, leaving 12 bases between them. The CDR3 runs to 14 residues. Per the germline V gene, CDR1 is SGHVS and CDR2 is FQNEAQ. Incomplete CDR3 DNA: TGTGCCAGCAGCTCACGAGTGGGCACCTACGAG. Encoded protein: CASSSRVGTYE. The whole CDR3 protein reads CASSSRVGTYEQYF.

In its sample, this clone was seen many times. CDR3 DNA, as far as it was read: TGTGCCAGCAGCTCGGGGACTAGCGGTACAGATACG. Its protein product is CASSSGTSGTDT. The entire CDR3 protein is CASSSGTSGTDTQYF. This chain connects TRBV7-3 to TRBJ2-3, with 11 bases aligning to TRBD2. The observed sequence ends 3 residues before the CDR3 terminus, with the missing tail filled in from the germline J gene. With V trimmed by 4 bases and J by 3 bases, 3 bases remained unmatched. CDR3 length equals 15 residues. CDR1 is SGHTA, CDR2 FQGTGA, per germline.

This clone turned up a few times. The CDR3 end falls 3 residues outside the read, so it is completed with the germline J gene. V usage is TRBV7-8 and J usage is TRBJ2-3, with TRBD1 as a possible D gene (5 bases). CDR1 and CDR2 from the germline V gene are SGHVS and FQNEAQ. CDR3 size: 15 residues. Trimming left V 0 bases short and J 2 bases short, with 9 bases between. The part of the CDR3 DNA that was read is TGTGCCAGCAGCTTAGCGGGGCGACTCACAGATACG. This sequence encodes CASSLAGRLTDT. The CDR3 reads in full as CASSLAGRLTDTQYF.

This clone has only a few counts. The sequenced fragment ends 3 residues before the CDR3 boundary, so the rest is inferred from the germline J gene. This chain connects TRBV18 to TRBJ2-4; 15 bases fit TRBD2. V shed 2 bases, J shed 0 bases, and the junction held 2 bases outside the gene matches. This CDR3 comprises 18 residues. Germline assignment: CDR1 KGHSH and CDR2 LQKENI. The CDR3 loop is CASSPGLAGGLAKNIQYF. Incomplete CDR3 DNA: TGTGCCAGCTCACCAGGACTAGCGGGAGGGCTAGCCAAAAACATT.

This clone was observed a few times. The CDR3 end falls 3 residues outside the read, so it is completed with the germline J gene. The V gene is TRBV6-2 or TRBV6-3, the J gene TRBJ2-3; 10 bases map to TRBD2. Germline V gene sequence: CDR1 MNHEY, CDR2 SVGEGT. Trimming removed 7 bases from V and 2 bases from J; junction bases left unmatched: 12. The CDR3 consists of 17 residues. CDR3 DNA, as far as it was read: TGTGCCAGCAATGGGTGGCTAGCGGGAGCGTACACAGATACG. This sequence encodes CASNGWLAGAYTDT. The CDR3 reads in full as CASNGWLAGAYTDTQYF.

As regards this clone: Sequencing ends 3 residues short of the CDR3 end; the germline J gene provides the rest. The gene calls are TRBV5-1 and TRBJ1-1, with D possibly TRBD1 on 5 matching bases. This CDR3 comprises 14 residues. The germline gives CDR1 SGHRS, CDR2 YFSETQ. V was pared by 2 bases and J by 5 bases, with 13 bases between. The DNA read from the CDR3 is TGCGCCAGCAGCTTAGGAGGGGCAGGAACTGAA. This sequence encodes CASSLGGAGTE. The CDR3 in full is CASSLGGAGTEAFF.

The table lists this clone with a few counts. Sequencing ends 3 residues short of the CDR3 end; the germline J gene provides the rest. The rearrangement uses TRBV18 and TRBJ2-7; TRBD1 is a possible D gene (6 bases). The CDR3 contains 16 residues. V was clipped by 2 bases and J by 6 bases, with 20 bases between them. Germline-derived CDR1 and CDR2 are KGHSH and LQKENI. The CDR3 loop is CASSPSRTAGGGEQYF. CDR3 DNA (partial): TGTGCCAGCTCACCAAGCCGGACAGCAGGCGGTGGCGAG.

CDR3 sequence: CASSQVRTPAYEQYF. Incomplete CDR3 DNA: TGTGCCAGCAGCCAAGTCAGGACACCAGCCTACGAG. The chain uses TRBV11-3 and TRBJ2-7; a weak D match, TRBD1 (5 bases). The observed sequence ends 3 residues before the CDR3 terminus, with the missing tail filled in from the germline J gene. Trimming removed 5 bases at V and 2 bases at J, with 16 bases between. The CDR3 length is 15 residues. Germline CDR1 and CDR2: SGHNT and YENEEA.

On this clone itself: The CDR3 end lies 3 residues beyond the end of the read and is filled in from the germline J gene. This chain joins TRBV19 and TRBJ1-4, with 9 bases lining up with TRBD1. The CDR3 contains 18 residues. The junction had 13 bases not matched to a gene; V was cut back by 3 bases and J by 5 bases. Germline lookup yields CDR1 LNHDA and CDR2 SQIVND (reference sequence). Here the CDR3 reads CASSITGQGTIGNEKLFF. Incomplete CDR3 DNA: TGTGCCAGTAGTATCACCGGACAGGGGACAATTGGGAATGAAAAA.

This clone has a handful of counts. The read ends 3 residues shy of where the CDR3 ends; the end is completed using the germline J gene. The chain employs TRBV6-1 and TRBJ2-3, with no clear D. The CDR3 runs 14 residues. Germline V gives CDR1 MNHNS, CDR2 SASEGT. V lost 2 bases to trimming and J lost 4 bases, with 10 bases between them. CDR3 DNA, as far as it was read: TGTGCCAGCAGTGAAAGGGTTAATGCAGATACG. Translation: CASSERVNADT. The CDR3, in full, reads CASSERVNADTQYF.

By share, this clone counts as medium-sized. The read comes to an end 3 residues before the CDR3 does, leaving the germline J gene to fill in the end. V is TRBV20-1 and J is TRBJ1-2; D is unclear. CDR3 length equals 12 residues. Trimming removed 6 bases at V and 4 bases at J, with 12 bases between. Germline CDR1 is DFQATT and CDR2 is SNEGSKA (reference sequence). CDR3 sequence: CSAPPGPYGYTF. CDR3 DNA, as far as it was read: TGCAGTGCGCCGCCAGGTCCCTATGGC.

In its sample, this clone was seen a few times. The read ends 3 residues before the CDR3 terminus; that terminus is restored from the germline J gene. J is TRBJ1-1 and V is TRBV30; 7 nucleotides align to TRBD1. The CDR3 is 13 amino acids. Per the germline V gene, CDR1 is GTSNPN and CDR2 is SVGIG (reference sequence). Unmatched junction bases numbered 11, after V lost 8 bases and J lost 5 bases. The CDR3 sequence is CAGNYRGSTEAFF. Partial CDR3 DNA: TGTGCCGGGAACTACAGGGGTTCGACTGAA.

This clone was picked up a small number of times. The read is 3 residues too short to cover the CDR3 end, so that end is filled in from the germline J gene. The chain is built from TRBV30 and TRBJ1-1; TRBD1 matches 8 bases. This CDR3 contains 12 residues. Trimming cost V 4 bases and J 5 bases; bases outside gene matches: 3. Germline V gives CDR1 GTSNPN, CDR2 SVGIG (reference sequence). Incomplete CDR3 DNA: TGTGCCTGGAACAGGGGGTTAACTGAA. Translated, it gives CAWNRGLTE. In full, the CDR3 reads CAWNRGLTEAFF.

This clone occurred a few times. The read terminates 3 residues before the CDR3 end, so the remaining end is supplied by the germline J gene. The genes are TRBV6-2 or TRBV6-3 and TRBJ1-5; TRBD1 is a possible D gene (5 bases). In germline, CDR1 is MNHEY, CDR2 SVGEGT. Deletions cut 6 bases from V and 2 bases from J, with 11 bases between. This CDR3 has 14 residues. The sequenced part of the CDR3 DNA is TGTGCCAGCAGACAGACAGCCGGCAATCAGCCC. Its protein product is CASRQTAGNQP. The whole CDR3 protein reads CASRQTAGNQPQHF.

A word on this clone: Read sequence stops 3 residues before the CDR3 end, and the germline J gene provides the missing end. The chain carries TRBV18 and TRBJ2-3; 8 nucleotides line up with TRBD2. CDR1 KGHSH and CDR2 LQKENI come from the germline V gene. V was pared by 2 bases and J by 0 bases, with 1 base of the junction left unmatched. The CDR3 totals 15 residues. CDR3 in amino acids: CASSPAGGSTDTQYF. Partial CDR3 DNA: TGTGCCAGCTCACCAGCGGGAGGCAGCACAGATACG.

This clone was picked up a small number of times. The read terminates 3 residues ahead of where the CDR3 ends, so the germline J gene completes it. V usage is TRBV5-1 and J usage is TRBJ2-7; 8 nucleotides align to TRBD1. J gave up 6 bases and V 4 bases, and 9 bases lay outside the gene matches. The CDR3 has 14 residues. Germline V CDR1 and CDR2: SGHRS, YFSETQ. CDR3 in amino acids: CASSPDRGVGEQYF. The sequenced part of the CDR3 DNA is TGCGCCAGCAGCCCTGACAGGGGTGTGGGCGAG. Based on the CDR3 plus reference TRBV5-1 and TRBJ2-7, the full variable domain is KAGVTQTPRYLIKTRGQQVTLSCSPISGHRSVSWYQQTPGQGLQFLFEYFSETQRNKGNFPGRFSGRQFSNSRSEMNVSTLELGDSALYLCASSPDRGVGEQYFGPGTRLTVT.

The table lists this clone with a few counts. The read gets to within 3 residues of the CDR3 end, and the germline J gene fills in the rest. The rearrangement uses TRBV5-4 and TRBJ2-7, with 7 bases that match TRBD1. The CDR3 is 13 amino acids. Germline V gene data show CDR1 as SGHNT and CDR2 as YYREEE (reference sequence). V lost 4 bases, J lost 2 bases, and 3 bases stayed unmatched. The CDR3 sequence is CASSPGTAYEQYF. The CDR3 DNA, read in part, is TGTGCCAGCAGCCCGGGGACAGCCTACGAG.